This T cell receptor (beta chain) emerged from a study of OX40 agonist ivuxolimab in advanced cancers. TCRdb's copy holds only in-frame clones and misses some; the assay was immunoSEQ multiplex PCR. Of 45,000 to 50,000 clones in the sample, approximately 86% were seen once. The germline V gene has CDR1 GTSNPN and CDR2 SVGIG (reference sequence). This CDR3 comprises 15 residues. Deletions cut 1 base from V and 9 bases from J, with 19 bases between. The sample in question was CD4+ or CD8+ T cells sorted from blood, obtained in a trial of the OX40 agonist ivuxolimab. The chain recombines TRBV30 with TRBJ2-1; D could derive from TRBD1 or TRBD2 (5 bases each). This clonotype was sampled from an adult with an advanced solid tumor such as melanoma, head and neck, liver or kidney cancer. The CDR3 region is CAWSDGQGRRSEQFF. The CDR3 DNA reads as TGTGCCTGGAGTGATGGTCAGGGTAGGAGGAGTGAGCAGTTCTTC.